This TCR beta chain is from a study of T cell repertoires in cytomegalovirus infection. General observations from the study: There were HLA-C-restricted CMV-specific TCR beta clonotypes dominating the ex vivo response.

TCRdb called the reads again in MiXCR, with one record for every CDR3 protein. The sample records about 310,000 distinct CDR3 sequences, around a quarter being singletons. The CDR3 contains 14 residues. V was shortened by 0 bases and J by 3 bases, with 7 bases between the two germline ends. Looked up from germline, CDR1 is LGHNA and CDR2 is YSLEER. In its sample, this clonotype was seen once. Its specificity is not known. Material: cultured PBMCs, obtained from culture after CMV antigen stimulation. The clonotype comes from a human donor in good health (CMV status not recorded). Some clones in this sample may be carry-over from other donors' samples. The chain couples TRBV4-3 to TRBJ2-3; D is undetermined. The CDR3 spells CASSQDVVTDTQYF. As DNA, the CDR3 is TGCGCCAGCAGCCAAGATGTGGTGACAGATACGCAGTATTTT.